The source of this T cell receptor beta chain is a study of blood T cell repertoires in COVID-19. The wider study: Whether acute or convalescent, the COVID-19 samples came from the United States, Italy and Spain. In each case, the material was cDNA or gDNA derived from T cells, B-cell-depleted T cells, or PBMCs.

Produced via immunoSEQ multiplex PCR; TCRdb's table is partial and in-frame only. The profile shows 180,000 or so clones, roughly 82% of them singletons. The CDR3 contains 15 residues. Germline V lookup: CDR1 SGHRS, CDR2 YFSETQ. The V end was cut by 3 bases, the J end by 5 bases, with 14 bases between. The TCR sequence derives from a man aged 45 to 65 who had recovered from COVID-19. J is TRBJ1-4 and V is TRBV5-1; D is possibly TRBD1 (6 bases). The sample consisted of PBMCs or T cells enriched from blood (not recorded which). DNA of the CDR3: TGCGCCAGCAGCTCTATTTCAGGGGTGAATGAAAAACTGTTTTTT. It encodes CASSSISGVNEKLFF.